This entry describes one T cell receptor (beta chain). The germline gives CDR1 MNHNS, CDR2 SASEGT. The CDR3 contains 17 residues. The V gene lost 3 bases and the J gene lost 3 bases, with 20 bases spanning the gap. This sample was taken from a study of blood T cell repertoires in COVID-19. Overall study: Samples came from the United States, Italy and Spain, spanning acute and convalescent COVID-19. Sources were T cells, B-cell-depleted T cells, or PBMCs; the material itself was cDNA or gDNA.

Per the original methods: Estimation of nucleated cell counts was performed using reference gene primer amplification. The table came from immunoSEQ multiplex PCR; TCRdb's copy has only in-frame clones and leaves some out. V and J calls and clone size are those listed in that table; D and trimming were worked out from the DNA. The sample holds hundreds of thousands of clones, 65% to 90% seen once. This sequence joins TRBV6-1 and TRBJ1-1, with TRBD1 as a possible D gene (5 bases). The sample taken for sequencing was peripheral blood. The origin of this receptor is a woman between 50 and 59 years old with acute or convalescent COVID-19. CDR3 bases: TGTGCCAGCAGTGAGGAAAGGGGTCAAAAAAGGGACACTGAAGCTTTCTTT. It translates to CASSEERGQKRDTEAFF.